This T cell receptor beta chain is from a study of blood T cell repertoires in COVID-19. V shed 4 bases and J 7 bases; nucleotides not matched to a gene: 5. The CDR3 spans 14 residues. The germline V gene has CDR1 MNHEY and CDR2 SVGAGI. Data came from immunoSEQ multiplex PCR; TCRdb stores just in-frame clones and leaves some out. Found here are 43,000 or so clones, around nine tenths of them singletons; the top ten hold 5% to 6%. This chain connects TRBV6-5 to TRBJ2-2; 8 bases fit TRBD2. What was sequenced was peripheral blood. The origin of this receptor is a human donor in a cohort sampled during active COVID-19. CDR3 loop: CASSSGLAGGELFF. In DNA form, the CDR3 reads TGTGCCAGCAGTTCCGGACTAGCCGGCGGGGAGCTGTTTTTT.